Sequencing of this T cell receptor beta chain was carried out in a study of T cell clusters in autoimmune cytopenias. Some 38,000 genome equivalents of blood DNA were amplified for TRB. Multiplex touch-down PCR amplified TRB using TRB-A and TRB-B pools in one tube. Following a re-call of the multiplex PCR reads, TCRdb has one entry per CDR3 protein and lacks DNA. This sample's table has about 4,300 distinct CDR3 sequences. Germline lookup yields CDR1 MNHEY and CDR2 SVGAGI. The CDR3 consists of 13 residues. Measured by frequency, this clonotype is medium-sized. The receptor comes from a human donor with an autoimmune cytopenia or autoimmune hepatitis (not recorded which). Sequencing was performed on peripheral blood. The V call is TRBV6-5, the J call TRBJ1-3; TCRdb gives TRBD1 as the D gene, but with no DNA this cannot be confirmed. The CDR3 reads CASRTGAGNTIYF.